Presented here are 21 T cell receptor beta chains from one specimen sequenced in a study of blood T cells in healthy people across ages (dated by TCRdb to the mid-2010s). To prepare the library, 5' RACE was applied. Sequenced using an Illumina HiSeq 2500. The second PCR ran for roughly 7 to 11 cycles and used a J-beta primer mix along with a sample-barcoded 5' primer. In TCRdb, the public reads were trimmed at Q25 with fastp and aligned with MiXCR, with productive beta chains retained. Each CDR3 protein gets just one entry, which takes the most common genes and DNA from the rows behind it. A total of hundreds of thousands of distinct CDR3 sequences appear in this sample, around a quarter of them only once. The ten most abundant clones make up under 10% of the sample. These data were likewise used in another study, on T cells of mothers and their children.

Sequencing input: blood. These receptors originate from a boy aged 5-17 years in good health.

The chain links TRBV27 to TRBJ2-1; maybe TRBD2 (6 bases). V lost 3 bases and J lost 9, with 15 bases in between. Germline CDR1 MNHEY, CDR2 SMNVEV (reference sequence). This CDR3 contains 14 residues. The CDR3 region is CASSLEGIVPEQFF. CDR3 DNA: TGTGCCAGCAGTTTGGAGGGTATCGTGCCTGAGCAGTTCTTC.

This clonotype was observed a few times. The V gene is TRBV4-2, the J gene TRBJ2-5; tentatively, D is TRBD1 (6 bases). V dropped 4 bases and J dropped 5 bases, with 17 bases sitting between them. The length of the CDR3 is 15 residues. The germline CDR1 and CDR2 sequences are LGHNA and YNFKEQ. CDR3 DNA: TGTGCCAGCAGCCGAACAGGGTCCCTTGGCGAGACCCAGTACTTC. Protein: CASSRTGSLGETQYF.

The chain links TRBV3-1 to TRBJ1-5, with a weak D call TRBD1 (6 bases). The V and J ends lost 0 bases and 3 bases respectively, with 12 bases between them. The germline V gene encodes CDR1 LGHDT and CDR2 YNNKEL (reference sequence). The CDR3 spans 16 residues. CDR3 coding DNA: TGTGCCAGCAGCCAAGATGGGGGCGGACCCAATCAGCCCCAGCATTTT. Its protein is CASSQDGGGPNQPQHF.

The chain is built from TRBV12-5 and TRBJ2-7; a possible D gene is TRBD2 (5 bases). V dropped 5 bases and J dropped 5 bases, with 22 bases sitting between them. Germline CDR1 reads LGHNT; CDR2 reads FRNRAP. CDR3 size: 16 residues. CDR3 sequence: CASGPTGLNRPHEQYF. CDR3 sequence (DNA): TGTGCTAGTGGTCCGACGGGGTTGAACCGGCCCCACGAGCAGTACTTC.

In regard to this clonotype: Compared with germline, one end of the junction differs, possibly owing to a read error. V usage is TRBV3-1 and J usage is TRBJ2-2; D might be TRBD2 (6 bases). The germline V gene has CDR1 LGHDT and CDR2 YNNKEL (reference sequence). CDR3 length equals 15 residues. In DNA form, the CDR3 reads TGTGTCAGCAGCCAAGGCGGGACTTACGGCGGGGAGCTGTTTTTT. Its translation: CVSSQGGTYGGELFF.

The V gene is TRBV7-2, the J gene TRBJ1-4; possibly TRBD1 for D (5 bases). The germline V gene encodes CDR1 SGHTA and CDR2 FQGNSA. The ends were cut back, 2 bases at V and 2 bases at J, with 12 bases in the middle. CDR3 length equals 16 residues. The CDR3 loop reads CASSLLGVATNEKLFF. The DNA for the CDR3 is TGTGCCAGCAGCTTACTAGGGGTTGCCACTAATGAAAAACTGTTTTTT.

The V gene is TRBV27, the J gene TRBJ2-3; 7 bases line up with TRBD1. The CDR3 is 15 residues long. Germline CDR1 reads MNHEY; CDR2 reads SMNVEV (reference sequence). The ends lost 5 bases at V and 2 bases at J; junction bases unmatched: 7. The CDR3 region has the DNA TGTGCCAGCAGTACGTGGGACAGACTCACAGATACGCAGTATTTT. Translated: CASSTWDRLTDTQYF.

The chain has TRBV15 and TRBJ2-5; possible D gene TRBD2, 5 bases. The J call may be mistaken, given a closer DNA end match to TRBJ2-7. The CDR3 loop spans 14 amino acids. CDR1 is LNHNV, CDR2 YYDKDF, per germline (reference sequence). DNA of the CDR3: TGTGCCACCAGCAGCCGAGGGCACCTCTACGAGCAGTACTTC. As protein: CATSSRGHLYEQYF.

J is TRBJ1-2 and V is TRBV12-3 or TRBV12-4, with 7 positions matching TRBD1. Trimming took 3 bases from V and 5 from J; bases not matched to a gene: 3. CDR3 length: 13 residues. The CDR3 coding sequence is TGTGCCAGCAGTTTTGGCAGGGGGTATGGCTACACCTTC. As protein: CASSFGRGYGYTF.

This chain connects TRBV4-3 to TRBJ1-1; unclear D gene. V was trimmed by 0 bases and J by 0 bases, leaving 5 bases between them. The germline V gene has CDR1 LGHNA and CDR2 YSLEER. This CDR3 spans 14 amino acids. The CDR3 nucleotides read TGCGCCAGCAGCCAAGATCTTATGAACACTGAAGCTTTCTTT. This sequence encodes CASSQDLMNTEAFF.

This clonotype was seen a handful of times. J is TRBJ1-1 and V is TRBV20-1, with 12 bases matching TRBD1. J was trimmed by 6 bases and V by 6 bases; bases with no gene match: 5. This CDR3 region has 13 residues. Germline assignment: CDR1 DFQATT and CDR2 SNEGSKA (reference sequence). Written as DNA, the CDR3 is TGCAGTGCCCGGGGACAGGGGGCGGCTGAAGCTTTCTTT. It translates to CSARGQGAAEAFF.

V gene TRBV7-3 combines with J gene TRBJ1-2, with TRBD1 identical over 8 bases. CDR1 SGHTA and CDR2 FQGTGA come from the germline V gene. The CDR3 runs 14 residues. The ends lost 6 bases at V and 5 bases at J; junction bases unmatched: 8. For the CDR3, the DNA is TGTGCCAGCAGTTGGGGGCAGGGGGCTTATGGCTACACCTTC. This codes for CASSWGQGAYGYTF.

The chain recombines TRBV28 with TRBJ2-5; D possibly corresponds to TRBD1 (6 bases). CDR1 MDHEN and CDR2 SYDVKM come from the germline V gene. Trimming removed 2 bases from V and 5 bases from J, with 27 bases in between. The CDR3 has 19 residues. For the CDR3, the DNA is TGTGCCAGCAGTTTAGGAACCGGGACCCTCAAAAGGGGGACGGAGACCCAGTACTTC. This encodes CASSLGTGTLKRGTETQYF. The whole variable domain, filled in from reference TRBV28 and TRBJ2-5, reads DVKVTQSSRYLVKRTGEKVFLECVQDMDHENMFWYRQDPGLGLRLIYFSYDVKMKEKGDIPEGYSVSREKKERFSLILESASTNQTSMYLCASSLGTGTLKRGTETQYFGPGTRLLVL.

This clonotype was counted between two and nine times. The genes are TRBV7-2 and TRBJ2-1; 10 nucleotides agree with TRBD2. J was trimmed by 5 bases and V by 1 base; bases with no gene match: 2. Germline lookup yields CDR1 SGHTA and CDR2 FQGNSA. This CDR3 contains 15 residues. CDR3 sequence: CASSLGGLADNEQFF. As DNA, the CDR3 is TGTGCCAGCAGCTTAGGTGGACTAGCGGACAATGAGCAGTTCTTC.

The gene calls are TRBV7-9 and TRBJ1-2; 8 bases fit TRBD1. V shed 2 bases and J 3 bases; nucleotides not matched to a gene: 5. Germline CDR1 reads SEHNR; CDR2 reads FQNEAQ (reference sequence). The CDR3 spans 15 residues. The CDR3 DNA is TGTGCCAGCAGCTTAACGGACAGGGTGGACTATGGCTACACCTTC. It yields the protein CASSLTDRVDYGYTF.

This clonotype has just a few counts. The chain has TRBV5-1 and TRBJ2-4; the D call may be TRBD1 or TRBD2 (6 bases each). Germline V gene sequence: CDR1 SGHRS, CDR2 YFSETQ. This CDR3 spans 14 amino acids. V dropped 3 bases and J dropped 10 bases, with 17 bases sitting between them. The CDR3 DNA reads as TGCGCCAGCAGCTCACAACAGGGAGGCCCGATTCAGTACTTC. It specifies CASSSQQGGPIQYF.

The table lists this clonotype with a few counts. This chain joins TRBV4-3 and TRBJ2-5, with D unresolved. The length of the CDR3 is 14 residues. V was shortened by 0 bases and J by 1 base, with 6 bases between the two germline ends. Germline CDR1 and CDR2: LGHNA and YSLEER. CDR3: CASSQDYGQETQYF. In DNA, the CDR3 is TGCGCCAGCAGCCAAGATTACGGCCAAGAGACCCAGTACTTC.

With regard to this clonotype: The missing conserved phenylalanine or tryptophan at the end of this CDR3 makes a read error likely. V and J are TRBV7-6 and TRBJ1-4; 10 bases fit TRBD1. The CDR3 runs 14 residues. From germline, CDR1 is SGHVS and CDR2 FNYEAQ. V lost 5 bases to trimming and J lost 7 bases; unmatched junction nucleotides: 4. CDR3 DNA: TGTGCCAGCAGCATGACAGGGGGCGGTGAAAAACTGTTTTCT. Protein product: CASSMTGGGEKLFS.

This rearrangement joins TRBV2 to TRBJ2-6; 7 bases fit TRBD1. Trimming took 3 bases from V and 2 from J; bases not matched to a gene: 4. In germline, CDR1 is SNHLY, CDR2 FYNNEI. The CDR3 runs 16 residues. DNA of the CDR3: TGTGCCAGCAGTGAGGGGCAGGGGGCTGGGGCCAACGTCCTGACTTTC. Its translation is CASSEGQGAGANVLTF.

This clonotype came up a few times. This rearrangement joins TRBV5-1 to TRBJ2-1; the match to TRBD2 covers 9 bases. The CDR3 is 18 amino acids. Germline V gene lookup returns CDR1 SGHRS and CDR2 YFSETQ. The V segment lost 0 bases and the J segment 1 base; nucleotides outside the gene matches: 8. The CDR3 coding sequence is TGCGCCAGCAGCTTGGCCCTTAGCGGGAGCTTATCCTACAATGAGCAGTTCTTC. It specifies CASSLALSGSLSYNEQFF.

This clonotype turned up a few times. The chain uses TRBV11-2 and TRBJ2-5; 9 bases match TRBD2. The J call may be wrong; the DNA end is better matched by TRBJ2-1. From germline, CDR1 is SGHAT and CDR2 FQNNGV. This CDR3 is built from 15 residues. Here the CDR3 DNA reads TGTGCCAGCAGCTTAGTTGCGGGGGGGCCCCATGAGCAGTTCTTC. As protein: CASSLVAGGPHEQFF.